A selection of T cell receptor beta chains follows, all from one sample in a study of vaccination and CD4 T cells after COVID-19. The antigens for these receptors are not known. TCRdb re-analysed the PCR reads in MiXCR, keeping a single row per CDR3 protein. Among about 30,000 distinct CDR3 sequences listed, around 33% were seen once. The sequencing here drew on CD4+ T cells from blood, cultured in vitro, taken about 7 months after SARS-CoV-2 vaccination. Receptor source: a human donor who had recovered from COVID-19. The CDR3 runs from the conserved cysteine through the conserved F or W. D genes are given only for firm matches. Clone size appears in some rows only: once, few, many, or a class for an expanded clone.

d_call: TRBD2; j_call: TRBJ2-1; v_call: TRBV7-2; clone_size: few; cdr3_aa: CASSSSGSGYNEQFF; cdr3_nt: TGTGCCAGCAGCTCGAGCGGGAGCGGTTACAATGAGCAGTTCTTC
d_call: TRBD2; j_call: TRBJ2-3; v_call: TRBV20-1; clone_size: NA; cdr3_aa: CSASQPSGSADTQYF; cdr3_nt: TGCAGTGCTAGCCAACCTAGCGGGAGTGCAGATACGCAGTATTTT
d_call: NA; j_call: TRBJ2-2; v_call: TRBV10-3; clone_size: NA; cdr3_aa: CAISPDSSTGELFF; cdr3_nt: TGTGCCATCAGCCCGGACTCTTCGACCGGGGAGCTGTTTTTT
d_call: NA; j_call: TRBJ1-1; v_call: TRBV5-8; clone_size: NA; cdr3_aa: CASSFKGMMNTEAFF; cdr3_nt: TGTGCCAGCAGCTTCAAGGGGATGATGAACACTGAAGCTTTCTTT
d_call: NA; j_call: TRBJ2-3; v_call: TRBV11-1; clone_size: few; cdr3_aa: CASSRTDTQYF; cdr3_nt: TGTGCCAGCAGCCGCACAGATACGCAGTATTTT
d_call: NA; j_call: TRBJ1-1; v_call: TRBV14; clone_size: few; cdr3_aa: CASSQAGQTEAFF; cdr3_nt: TGTGCCAGCAGCCAAGCAGGGCAAACTGAAGCTTTCTTT
d_call: TRBD1; j_call: TRBJ1-5; v_call: TRBV2; clone_size: few; cdr3_aa: CASSLRTGKDNQPQHF; cdr3_nt: TGTGCCAGCAGTCTCCGGACAGGGAAGGACAATCAGCCCCAGCATTTT
d_call: TRBD2; j_call: TRBJ2-5; v_call: TRBV5-4; clone_size: NA; cdr3_aa: CASSLDPPLIAGPWKTQYF; cdr3_nt: TGTGCCAGCAGCTTGGACCCGCCGCTAATAGCGGGACCCTGGAAGACCCAGTACTTC
d_call: NA; j_call: TRBJ2-1; v_call: TRBV2; clone_size: NA; cdr3_aa: CASSSYNEQFF; cdr3_nt: TGTGCCAGCAGCAGCTACAATGAGCAGTTCTTC
d_call: NA; j_call: TRBJ2-7; v_call: TRBV10-1; clone_size: NA; cdr3_aa: CASRKGGGWRLSYEQYF; cdr3_nt: TGCGCCAGCAGAAAGGGGGGGGGATGGCGGCTCTCCTACGAGCAGTACTTC
d_call: NA; j_call: TRBJ2-1; v_call: TRBV11-1; clone_size: NA; cdr3_aa: CASSLAAWGDNEQFF; cdr3_nt: TGTGCCAGCAGCTTAGCGGCCTGGGGGGACAATGAGCAGTTCTTC
d_call: TRBD1; j_call: TRBJ2-5; v_call: TRBV6-5; clone_size: NA; cdr3_aa: CASSWDRKETQYF; cdr3_nt: TGTGCCAGCAGTTGGGACAGGAAAGAGACCCAGTACTTC
d_call: TRBD2; j_call: TRBJ2-3; v_call: TRBV29-1; clone_size: NA; cdr3_aa: CSVGISGGATDTQYF; cdr3_nt: TGCAGCGTTGGCATCTCGGGGGGGGCCACAGATACGCAGTATTTT
d_call: TRBD2; j_call: TRBJ2-1; v_call: TRBV6-4; clone_size: NA; cdr3_aa: CAGSVSSGDYNEQFF; cdr3_nt: TGTGCCGGCAGTGTGAGTAGCGGGGACTACAATGAGCAGTTCTTC
d_call: NA; j_call: TRBJ1-5; v_call: TRBV7-2; clone_size: NA; cdr3_aa: CASSLGQSNQPQHF; cdr3_nt: TGTGCCAGCAGTCTAGGACAGTCTAATCAGCCCCAGCATTTT
d_call: NA; j_call: TRBJ2-3; v_call: TRBV7-3; clone_size: NA; cdr3_aa: CASSATHTDTQYF; cdr3_nt: TGTGCCAGCAGCGCGACGCACACAGATACGCAGTATTTT
d_call: TRBD1; j_call: TRBJ2-2; v_call: TRBV6-1; clone_size: NA; cdr3_aa: CASNPLRDRGSTGELFF; cdr3_nt: TGTGCCAGCAATCCTCTTCGGGACAGGGGGTCTACCGGGGAGCTGTTTTTT
d_call: TRBD1; j_call: TRBJ1-5; v_call: TRBV7-8; clone_size: NA; cdr3_aa: CASSFARTGRGAQPQHF; cdr3_nt: TGTGCCAGCAGCTTTGCCCGAACAGGCAGGGGGGCTCAGCCCCAGCATTTT
d_call: TRBD1; j_call: TRBJ1-5; v_call: TRBV29-1; clone_size: NA; cdr3_aa: CSVGTGLNQPQHF; cdr3_nt: TGCAGCGTTGGGACAGGGTTGAATCAGCCCCAGCATTTT
d_call: NA; j_call: TRBJ1-1; v_call: TRBV7-9; clone_size: NA; cdr3_aa: CASSTGQPPDTEAFF; cdr3_nt: TGTGCCAGCAGCACCGGACAGCCCCCAGACACTGAAGCTTTCTTT
d_call: NA; j_call: TRBJ2-5; v_call: TRBV10-3; clone_size: few; cdr3_aa: CAISESSPKETQYF; cdr3_nt: TGTGCCATCAGTGAATCTAGTCCCAAAGAGACCCAGTACTTC
d_call: NA; j_call: TRBJ2-5; v_call: TRBV20-1; clone_size: few; cdr3_aa: CSARDRLKETQYF; cdr3_nt: TGCAGTGCTAGAGATCGTCTCAAAGAGACCCAGTACTTC
d_call: NA; j_call: TRBJ1-6; v_call: TRBV20-1; clone_size: few; cdr3_aa: CSARGGGASSYNSPLHF; cdr3_nt: TGCAGTGCTAGAGGGGGGGGCGCCAGCTCCTATAATTCACCCCTCCACTTT
d_call: TRBD1; j_call: TRBJ2-5; v_call: TRBV7-9; clone_size: NA; cdr3_aa: CASSSTGVETQYF; cdr3_nt: TGTGCCAGCAGTTCTACAGGGGTAGAGACCCAGTACTTC
d_call: NA; j_call: TRBJ2-1; v_call: TRBV7-2; clone_size: few; cdr3_aa: CASRPNTGEADNEQFF; cdr3_nt: TGTGCCAGCAGACCAAATACGGGGGAGGCGGACAATGAGCAGTTCTTC
d_call: TRBD1; j_call: TRBJ1-2; v_call: TRBV6-1; clone_size: once; cdr3_aa: CASRPSGGQASYGYTF; cdr3_nt: TGTGCCAGCAGGCCGTCCGGCGGACAGGCTTCCTATGGCTACACCTTC
d_call: NA; j_call: TRBJ2-1; v_call: TRBV7-8; clone_size: NA; cdr3_aa: CASSPREGGHEQFF; cdr3_nt: TGTGCCAGCAGCCCCCGTGAAGGTGGGCATGAGCAGTTCTTC
d_call: TRBD2; j_call: TRBJ2-1; v_call: TRBV29-1; clone_size: NA; cdr3_aa: CSVAGLAGGRGQFF; cdr3_nt: TGCAGCGTTGCGGGGCTAGCGGGAGGGCGGGGACAGTTCTTC
d_call: NA; j_call: TRBJ2-5; v_call: TRBV6-1; clone_size: NA; cdr3_aa: CASSEGNQETQYF; cdr3_nt: TGTGCCAGCAGTGAAGGGAACCAAGAGACCCAGTACTTC
d_call: NA; j_call: TRBJ2-3; v_call: TRBV6-1; clone_size: NA; cdr3_aa: CASSDGAGEDTQYF; cdr3_nt: TGTGCCAGCAGTGATGGTGCAGGGGAAGATACGCAGTATTTT
d_call: NA; j_call: TRBJ2-3; v_call: TRBV20-1; clone_size: few; cdr3_aa: CSARPGIGGTDTQYF; cdr3_nt: TGCAGTGCTAGGCCGGGGATCGGGGGCACAGATACGCAGTATTTT
d_call: NA; j_call: TRBJ2-2; v_call: TRBV7-9; clone_size: NA; cdr3_aa: CASSLERQGGGELFF; cdr3_nt: TGTGCCAGCAGCTTAGAGCGGCAGGGTGGCGGGGAGCTGTTTTTT
d_call: NA; j_call: TRBJ1-1; v_call: TRBV28; clone_size: NA; cdr3_aa: CASSQGDDTEAFF; cdr3_nt: TGTGCCAGCAGCCAAGGGGACGACACTGAAGCTTTCTTT
d_call: TRBD1; j_call: TRBJ1-3; v_call: TRBV20-1; clone_size: few; cdr3_aa: CSAQPTQGAWGNTIYF; cdr3_nt: TGCAGTGCTCAGCCTACTCAGGGGGCTTGGGGAAACACCATATATTTT
d_call: TRBD1; j_call: TRBJ1-6; v_call: TRBV20-1; clone_size: NA; cdr3_aa: CSAGDLGQYSPLHF; cdr3_nt: TGCAGTGCTGGAGATCTGGGACAGTACTCACCCCTCCACTTT
d_call: NA; j_call: TRBJ1-1; v_call: TRBV20-1; clone_size: medium-sized; cdr3_aa: CSANGVTSEAFF; cdr3_nt: TGCAGTGCTAACGGGGTTACGAGTGAAGCTTTCTTT
d_call: NA; j_call: TRBJ2-2; v_call: TRBV4-3; clone_size: NA; cdr3_aa: CASSQASANTGELFF; cdr3_nt: TGCGCCAGCAGCCAAGCCAGTGCGAACACCGGGGAGCTGTTTTTT
d_call: TRBD2; j_call: TRBJ2-3; v_call: TRBV27; clone_size: few; cdr3_aa: CASSSRYTSGGATDTQYF; cdr3_nt: TGTGCCAGCAGTTCCCGTTATACTTCGGGAGGGGCCACAGATACGCAGTATTTT
d_call: TRBD2; j_call: TRBJ2-7; v_call: TRBV20-1; clone_size: NA; cdr3_aa: CSANQPTGTSVNEQYF; cdr3_nt: TGCAGTGCTAACCAACCTACCGGGACTAGTGTAAACGAGCAGTACTTC
d_call: NA; j_call: TRBJ2-7; v_call: TRBV5-8; clone_size: NA; cdr3_aa: CASSLDQTYEQYF; cdr3_nt: TGTGCCAGCAGCTTGGATCAGACCTACGAGCAGTACTTC
d_call: TRBD1; j_call: TRBJ2-7; v_call: TRBV18; clone_size: NA; cdr3_aa: CASSPQQGVSYEQYF; cdr3_nt: TGTGCCAGCTCACCACAACAGGGGGTAAGCTACGAGCAGTACTTC
d_call: NA; j_call: TRBJ2-3; v_call: TRBV4-3; clone_size: NA; cdr3_aa: CASSPRTSTDTQYF; cdr3_nt: TGCGCCAGCAGCCCCCGGACTAGCACAGATACGCAGTATTTT